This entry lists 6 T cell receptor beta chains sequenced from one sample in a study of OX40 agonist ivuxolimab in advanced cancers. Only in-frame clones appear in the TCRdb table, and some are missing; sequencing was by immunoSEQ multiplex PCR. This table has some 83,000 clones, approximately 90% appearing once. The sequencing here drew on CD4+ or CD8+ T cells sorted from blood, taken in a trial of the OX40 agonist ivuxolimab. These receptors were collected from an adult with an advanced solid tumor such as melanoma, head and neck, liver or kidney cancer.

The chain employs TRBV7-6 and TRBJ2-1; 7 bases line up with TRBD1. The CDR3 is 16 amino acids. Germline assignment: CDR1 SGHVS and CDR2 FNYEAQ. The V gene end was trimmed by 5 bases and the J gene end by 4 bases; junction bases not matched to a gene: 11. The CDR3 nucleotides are TGTGCCAGCAGCCTATATACCGGGACAGTTTACAATGAGCAGTTCTTC. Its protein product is CASSLYTGTVYNEQFF. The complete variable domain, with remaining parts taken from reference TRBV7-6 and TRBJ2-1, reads GAGVSQSPRYKVTKRGQDVALRCDPISGHVSLYWYRQALGQGPEFLTYFNYEAQQDKSGLPNDRFSAERPEGSISTLTIQRTEQRDSAMYRCASSLYTGTVYNEQFFGPGTRLTVL.

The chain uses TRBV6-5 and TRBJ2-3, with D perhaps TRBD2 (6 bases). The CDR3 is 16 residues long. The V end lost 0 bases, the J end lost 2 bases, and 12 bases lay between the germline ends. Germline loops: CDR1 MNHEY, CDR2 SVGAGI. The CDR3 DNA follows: TGTGCCAGCAGTTACTCGGGCCGGGGACTCACAGATACGCAGTATTTT. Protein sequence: CASSYSGRGLTDTQYF.

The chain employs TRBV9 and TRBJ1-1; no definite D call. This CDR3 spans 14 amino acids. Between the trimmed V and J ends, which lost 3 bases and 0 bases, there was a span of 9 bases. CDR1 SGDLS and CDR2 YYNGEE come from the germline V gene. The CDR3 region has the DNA TGTGCCAGCAGCGGGGCCGCCTTGAACACTGAAGCTTTCTTT. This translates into CASSGAALNTEAFF.

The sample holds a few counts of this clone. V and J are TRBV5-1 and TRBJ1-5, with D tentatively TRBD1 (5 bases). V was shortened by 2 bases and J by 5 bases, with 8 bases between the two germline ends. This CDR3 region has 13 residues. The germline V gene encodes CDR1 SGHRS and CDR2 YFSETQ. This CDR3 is CASSLDSDQPQHF. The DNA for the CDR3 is TGCGCCAGCAGCTTAGACAGTGATCAGCCCCAGCATTTT.

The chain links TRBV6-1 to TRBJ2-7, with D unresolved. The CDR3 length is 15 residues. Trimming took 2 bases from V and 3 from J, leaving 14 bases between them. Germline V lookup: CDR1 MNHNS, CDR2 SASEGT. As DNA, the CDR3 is TGTGCCAGCAGTGAAACTCTCAGGCTCGACTACGAGCAGTACTTC. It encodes CASSETLRLDYEQYF.

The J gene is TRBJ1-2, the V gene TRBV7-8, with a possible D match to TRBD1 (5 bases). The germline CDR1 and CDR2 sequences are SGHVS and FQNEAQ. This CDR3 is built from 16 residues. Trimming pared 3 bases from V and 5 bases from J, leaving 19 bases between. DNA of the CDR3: TGTGCCAGCAGCTTGTTCGGGGCCGAGATGAATTATGGCTACACCTTC. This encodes CASSLFGAEMNYGYTF.